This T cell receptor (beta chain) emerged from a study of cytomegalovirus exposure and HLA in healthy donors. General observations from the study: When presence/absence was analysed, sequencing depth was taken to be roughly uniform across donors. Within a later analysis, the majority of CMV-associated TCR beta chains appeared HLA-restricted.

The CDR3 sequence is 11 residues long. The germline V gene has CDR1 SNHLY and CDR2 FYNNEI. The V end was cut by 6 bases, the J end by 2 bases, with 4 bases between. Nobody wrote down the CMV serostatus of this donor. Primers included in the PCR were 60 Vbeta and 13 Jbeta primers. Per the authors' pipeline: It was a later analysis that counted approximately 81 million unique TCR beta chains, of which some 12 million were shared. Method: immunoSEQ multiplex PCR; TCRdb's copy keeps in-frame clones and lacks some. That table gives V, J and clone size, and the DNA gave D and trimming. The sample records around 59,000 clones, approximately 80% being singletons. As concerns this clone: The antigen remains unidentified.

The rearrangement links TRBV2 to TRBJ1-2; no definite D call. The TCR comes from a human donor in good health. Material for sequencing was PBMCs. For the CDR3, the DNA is TGTGCCAGCAGCACAAACTATGGCTACACCTTC. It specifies CASSTNYGYTF.